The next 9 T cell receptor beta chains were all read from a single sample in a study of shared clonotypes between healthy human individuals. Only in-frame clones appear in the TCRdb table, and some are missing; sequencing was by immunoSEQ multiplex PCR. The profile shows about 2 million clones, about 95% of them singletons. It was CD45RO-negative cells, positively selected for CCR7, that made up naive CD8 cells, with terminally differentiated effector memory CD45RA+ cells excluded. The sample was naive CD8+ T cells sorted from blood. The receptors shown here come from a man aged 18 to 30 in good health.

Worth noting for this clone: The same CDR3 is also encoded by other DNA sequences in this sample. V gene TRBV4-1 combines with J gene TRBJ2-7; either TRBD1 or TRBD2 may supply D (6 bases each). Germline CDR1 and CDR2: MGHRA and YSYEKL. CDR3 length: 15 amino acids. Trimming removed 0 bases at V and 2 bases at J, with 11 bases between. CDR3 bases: TGCGCCAGCAGCCAAGACCCCGGGGGCACCTACGAGCAGTACTTC. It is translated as CASSQDPGGTYEQYF.

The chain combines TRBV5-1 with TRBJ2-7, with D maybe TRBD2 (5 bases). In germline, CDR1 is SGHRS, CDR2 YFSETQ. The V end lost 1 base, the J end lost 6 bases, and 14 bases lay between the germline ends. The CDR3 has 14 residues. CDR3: CASSLMSGISEQYF. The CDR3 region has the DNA TGCGCCAGCAGCTTGATGTCGGGGATCAGCGAGCAGTACTTC.

CDR3 region: CASSPPGGLGQYF. In DNA form, the CDR3 reads TGTGCCAGCAGCCCGCCTGGCGGGTTAGGGCAGTATTTT. The chain joins TRBV5-6 to TRBJ2-3; D is perhaps TRBD2 (5 bases). CDR3 length: 13 amino acids. Trimming cost V 4 bases and J 11 bases, with 17 bases left between them. Germline loops: CDR1 SGHDT, CDR2 YYEEEE. Using reference TRBV5-6 and TRBJ2-3 for the parts outside the CDR3, the full variable domain is DAGVTQSPTHLIKTRGQQVTLRCSPKSGHDTVSWYQQALGQGPQFIFQYYEEEERQRGNFPDRFSGHQFPNYSSELNVNALLLGDSALYLCASSPPGGLGQYFGPGTRLTVL.

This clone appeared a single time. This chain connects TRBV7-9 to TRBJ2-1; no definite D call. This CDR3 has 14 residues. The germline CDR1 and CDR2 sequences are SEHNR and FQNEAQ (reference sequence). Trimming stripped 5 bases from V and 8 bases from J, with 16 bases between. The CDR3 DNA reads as TGTGCCAGCAGCCGGTCAGCAGATAACGATGAGCAGTTCTTC. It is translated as CASSRSADNDEQFF. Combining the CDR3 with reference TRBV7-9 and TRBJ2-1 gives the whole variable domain DTGVSQNPRHKITKRGQNVTFRCDPISEHNRLYWYRQTLGQGPEFLTYFQNEAQLEKSRLLSDRFSAERPKGSFSTLEIQRTEQGDSAMYLCASSRSADNDEQFFGPGTRLTVL.

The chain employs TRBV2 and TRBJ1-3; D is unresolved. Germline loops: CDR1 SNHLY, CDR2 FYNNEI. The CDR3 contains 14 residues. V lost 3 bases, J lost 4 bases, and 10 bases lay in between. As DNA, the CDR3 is TGTGCCAGCAGTGATATGGCAGCAGGAAACACCATATATTTT. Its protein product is CASSDMAAGNTIYF.

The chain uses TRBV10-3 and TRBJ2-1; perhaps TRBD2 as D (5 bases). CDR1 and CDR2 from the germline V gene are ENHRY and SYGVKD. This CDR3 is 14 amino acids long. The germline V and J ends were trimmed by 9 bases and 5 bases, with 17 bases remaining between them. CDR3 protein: CAMASDSINNEQFF. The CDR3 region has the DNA TGTGCCATGGCCTCGGACTCGATCAACAATGAGCAGTTCTTC.

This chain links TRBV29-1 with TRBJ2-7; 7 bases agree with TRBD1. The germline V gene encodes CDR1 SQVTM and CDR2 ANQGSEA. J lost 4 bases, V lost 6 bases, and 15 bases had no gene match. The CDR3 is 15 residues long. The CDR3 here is CSVASTGSHPYEQYF. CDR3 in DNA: TGCAGCGTCGCCTCGACAGGGAGCCACCCATACGAGCAGTACTTC.

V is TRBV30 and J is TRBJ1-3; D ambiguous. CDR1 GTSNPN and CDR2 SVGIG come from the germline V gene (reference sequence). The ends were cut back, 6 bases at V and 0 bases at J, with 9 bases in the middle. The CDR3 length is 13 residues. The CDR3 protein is CACDRDSGNTIYF. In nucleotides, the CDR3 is TGTGCCTGCGACCGCGACTCTGGAAACACCATATATTTT.

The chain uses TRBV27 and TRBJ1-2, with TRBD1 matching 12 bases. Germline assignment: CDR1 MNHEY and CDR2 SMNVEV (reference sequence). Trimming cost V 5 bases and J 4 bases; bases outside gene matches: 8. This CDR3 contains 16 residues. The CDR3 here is CASSQGTGGIGYGYTF. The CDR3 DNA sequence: TGTGCCAGCAGTCAAGGGACAGGGGGCATCGGCTATGGCTACACCTTC.